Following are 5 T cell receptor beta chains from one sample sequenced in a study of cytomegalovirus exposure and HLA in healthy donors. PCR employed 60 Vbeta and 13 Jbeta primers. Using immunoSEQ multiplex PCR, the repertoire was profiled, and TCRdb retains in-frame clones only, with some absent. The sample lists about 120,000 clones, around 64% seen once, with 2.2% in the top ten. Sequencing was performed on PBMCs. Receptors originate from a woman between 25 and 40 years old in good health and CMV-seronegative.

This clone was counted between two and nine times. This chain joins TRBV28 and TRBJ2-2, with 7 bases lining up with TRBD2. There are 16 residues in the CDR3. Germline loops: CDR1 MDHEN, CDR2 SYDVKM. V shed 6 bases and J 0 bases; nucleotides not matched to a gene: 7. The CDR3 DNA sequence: TGTGCCAGCAGCCCCTCGGGGGGATCGAACACCGGGGAGCTGTTTTTT. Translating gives CASSPSGGSNTGELFF.

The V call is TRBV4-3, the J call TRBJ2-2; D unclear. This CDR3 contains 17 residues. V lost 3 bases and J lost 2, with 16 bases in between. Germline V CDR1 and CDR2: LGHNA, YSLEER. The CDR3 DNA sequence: TGCGCCAGCAGCCACCTGGCGGCAACCAAAAACACCGGGGAGCTGTTTTTT. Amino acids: CASSHLAATKNTGELFF.

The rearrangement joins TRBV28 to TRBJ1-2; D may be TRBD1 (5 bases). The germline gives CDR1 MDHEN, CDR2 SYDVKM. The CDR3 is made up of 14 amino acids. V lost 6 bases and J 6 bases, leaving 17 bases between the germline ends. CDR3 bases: TGTGCCAGCAGGGGTTCGGCAAGGGGCAATGGCTACACCTTC. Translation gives CASRGSARGNGYTF.

This CDR3 is CASSVGAGGDETQYF. The CDR3 nucleotides read TGTGCCAGCAGCGTAGGAGCGGGAGGTGACGAGACCCAGTACTTC. The chain recombines TRBV9 with TRBJ2-5; 9 bases are a match to TRBD2. This CDR3 has 15 residues. V was pared by 0 bases and J by 5 bases, with 5 bases of the junction left unmatched. The germline CDR1 and CDR2 sequences are SGDLS and YYNGEE.

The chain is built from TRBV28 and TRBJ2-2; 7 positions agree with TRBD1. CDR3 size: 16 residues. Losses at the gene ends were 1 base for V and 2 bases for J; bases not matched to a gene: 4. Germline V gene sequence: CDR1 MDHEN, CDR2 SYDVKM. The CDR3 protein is CASSLYWDRNTGELFF. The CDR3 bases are TGTGCCAGCAGTTTATACTGGGACAGAAACACCGGGGAGCTGTTTTTT.